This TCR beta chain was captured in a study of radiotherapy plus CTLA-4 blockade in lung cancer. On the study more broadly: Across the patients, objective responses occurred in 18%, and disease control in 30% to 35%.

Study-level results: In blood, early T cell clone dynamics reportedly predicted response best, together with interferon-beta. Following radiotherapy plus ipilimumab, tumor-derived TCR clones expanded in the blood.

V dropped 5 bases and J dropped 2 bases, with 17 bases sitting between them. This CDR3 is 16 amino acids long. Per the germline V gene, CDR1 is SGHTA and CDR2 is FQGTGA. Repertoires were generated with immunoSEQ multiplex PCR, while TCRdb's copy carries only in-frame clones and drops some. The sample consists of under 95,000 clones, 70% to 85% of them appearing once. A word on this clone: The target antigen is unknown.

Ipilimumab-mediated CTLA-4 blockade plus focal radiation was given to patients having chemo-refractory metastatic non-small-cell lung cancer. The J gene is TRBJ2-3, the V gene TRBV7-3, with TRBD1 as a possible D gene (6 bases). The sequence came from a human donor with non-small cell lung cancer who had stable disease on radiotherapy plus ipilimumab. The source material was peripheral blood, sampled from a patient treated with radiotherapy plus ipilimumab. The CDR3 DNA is TGTGCCAGCAGCCGCCGCCGCCAGGGGAACACAGATACGCAGTATTTT. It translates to CASSRRRQGNTDTQYF.